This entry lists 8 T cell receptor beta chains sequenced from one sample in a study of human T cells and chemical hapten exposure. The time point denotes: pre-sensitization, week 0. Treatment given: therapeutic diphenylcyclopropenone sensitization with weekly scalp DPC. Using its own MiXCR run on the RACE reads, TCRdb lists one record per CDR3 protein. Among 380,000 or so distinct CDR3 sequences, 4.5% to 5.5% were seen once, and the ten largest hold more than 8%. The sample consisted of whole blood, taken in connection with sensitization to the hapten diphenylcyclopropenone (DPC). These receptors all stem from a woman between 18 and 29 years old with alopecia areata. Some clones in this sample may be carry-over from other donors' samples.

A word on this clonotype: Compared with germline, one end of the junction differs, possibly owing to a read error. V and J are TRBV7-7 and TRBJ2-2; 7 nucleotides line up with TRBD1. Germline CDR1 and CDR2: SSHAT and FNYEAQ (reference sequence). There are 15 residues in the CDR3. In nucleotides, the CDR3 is TGTGCTAGCAGCCCGACAGGGTTTGACACCGGGGAGCTGTTTTTT. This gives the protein CASSPTGFDTGELFF.

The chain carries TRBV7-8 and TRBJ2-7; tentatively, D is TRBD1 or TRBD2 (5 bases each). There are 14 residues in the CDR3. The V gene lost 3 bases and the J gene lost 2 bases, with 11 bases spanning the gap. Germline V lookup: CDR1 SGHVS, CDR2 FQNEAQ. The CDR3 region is CASSFRGRPYEQYF. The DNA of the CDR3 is TGTGCCAGCAGCTTCCGGGGACGGCCCTACGAGCAGTACTTC.

The CDR3: CASSEALGSPLHF. The CDR3 DNA reads TGTGCCAGCAGTGAAGCGCTTGGTTCACCCCTCCACTTT. The V gene is TRBV2, the J gene TRBJ1-6; D is ambiguous. CDR3 length: 13 residues. Germline CDR1 reads SNHLY; CDR2 reads FYNNEI. The V end was cut by 0 bases, the J end by 9 bases, with 6 bases between.

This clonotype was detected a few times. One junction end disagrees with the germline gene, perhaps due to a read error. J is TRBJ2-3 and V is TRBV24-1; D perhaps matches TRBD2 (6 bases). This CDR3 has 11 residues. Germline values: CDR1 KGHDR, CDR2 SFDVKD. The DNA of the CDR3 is TGTGCCACCAGACGCGGGGCCCTCTACCATTTT. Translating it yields CATRRGALYHF.

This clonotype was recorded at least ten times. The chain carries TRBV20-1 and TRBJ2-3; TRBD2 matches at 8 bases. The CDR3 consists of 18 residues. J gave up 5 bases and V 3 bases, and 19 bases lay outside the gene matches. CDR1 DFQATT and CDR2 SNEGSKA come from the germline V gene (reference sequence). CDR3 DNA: TGCAGTGCTAGTGTGTTCTCCACTTCTGCGGGGGGTTTAGATACGCAGTATTTT. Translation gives CSASVFSTSAGGLDTQYF.

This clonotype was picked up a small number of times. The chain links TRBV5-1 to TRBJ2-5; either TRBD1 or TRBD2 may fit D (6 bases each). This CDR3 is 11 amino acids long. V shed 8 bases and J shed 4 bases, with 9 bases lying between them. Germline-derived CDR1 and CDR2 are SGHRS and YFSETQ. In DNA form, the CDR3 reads TGCGCCAGTGAGGGGGGAGAGACCCAGTACTTC. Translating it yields CASEGGETQYF.

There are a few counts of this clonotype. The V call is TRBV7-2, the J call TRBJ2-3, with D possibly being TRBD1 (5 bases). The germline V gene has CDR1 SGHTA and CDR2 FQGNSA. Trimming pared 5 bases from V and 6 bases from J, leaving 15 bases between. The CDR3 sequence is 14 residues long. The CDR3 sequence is CASSPRVDLDTQYF. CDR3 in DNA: TGTGCCAGCAGCCCCAGGGTAGATTTGGATACGCAGTATTTT. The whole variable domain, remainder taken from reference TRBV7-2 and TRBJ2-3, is GAGVSQSPSNKVTEKGKDVELRCDPISGHTALYWYRQSLGQGLEFLIYFQGNSAPDKSGLPSDRFSAERTGGSVSTLTIQRTQQEDSAVYLCASSPRVDLDTQYFGPGTRLTVL.

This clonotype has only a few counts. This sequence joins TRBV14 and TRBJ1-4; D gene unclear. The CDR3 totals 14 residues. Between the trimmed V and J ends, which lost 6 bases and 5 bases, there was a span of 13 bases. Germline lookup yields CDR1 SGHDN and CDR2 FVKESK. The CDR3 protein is CASRKTEENEKLFF. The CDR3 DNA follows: TGTGCCAGCAGGAAGACGGAGGAGAATGAAAAACTGTTTTTT.